This T cell receptor (beta chain) came from a study of blood T cell repertoires in COVID-19. On the study more broadly: Samples taken during acute and convalescent COVID-19 were collected in the United States, Italy and Spain. Nucleic acid was either cDNA or gDNA, and it came from T cells, B-cell-depleted T cells, or PBMCs.

This CDR3 is built from 15 residues. J gave up 0 bases and V 8 bases, and 10 bases lay outside the gene matches. In germline, CDR1 is MDHEN, CDR2 SYDVKM. As originally analysed: It was from reference gene primer amplification that nucleated cell counts were estimated. Only in-frame clones appear in the TCRdb table, and some are missing; sequencing was by immunoSEQ multiplex PCR. V, J and clone size are taken as reported in that table, and D and trimming were inferred from the DNA itself. This sample yields tens of thousands of clones, of which around 75% are seen a single time; 50% to 75% belongs to the top ten.

The chain uses TRBV28 and TRBJ2-7, with 7 bases fitting TRBD1. Material: peripheral blood. This sequence originates from a man older than 75 with acute or convalescent COVID-19. CDR3 DNA sequence: TGTGCCAGCGCCCCCTCGAGACAGGGCTCCTACGAGCAGTACTTC. Protein sequence: CASAPSRQGSYEQYF.